The 27 T cell receptor beta chains reported below all come from one sample, sequenced in a study of Graves' ophthalmopathy and Graves' hyperthyroidism. The authors amplified TCR beta CDR3 regions from RNA transcripts. First-round RT-PCR employed HTBI primers, with a second-round multiplex PCR after it. TCRdb fed the multiplex PCR reads into MiXCR, producing one record per CDR3 protein. The data contain more than 550,000 distinct CDR3 sequences, approximately 39% of them singletons. The sequencing sample was made of peripheral blood. These TCRs come from an adult man with Graves' ophthalmopathy.

This chain connects TRBV10-3 to TRBJ1-2; possible D gene TRBD1, 5 bases. Trimming left V 6 bases short and J 4 bases short, with 15 bases between. The CDR3 covers 14 residues. Germline CDR1 is ENHRY and CDR2 is SYGVKD. The CDR3 region is CAISGERGPYGYTF. In DNA form, the CDR3 reads TGTGCCATCAGCGGAGAGAGGGGCCCCTATGGCTACACCTTC.

The chain recombines TRBV11-1 with TRBJ2-7; 12 bases agree with TRBD2. The CDR3 is 16 amino acids. Germline CDR1 SGHAT, CDR2 FQDESV (reference sequence). With V trimmed by 4 bases and J by 1 base, 5 bases remained unmatched. CDR3 nucleotide sequence: TGTGCCAGCAGCTCTAGCGGGGGGGCGGGGTCCTACGAGCAGTACTTC. As protein: CASSSSGGAGSYEQYF.

This clonotype was counted a few times. The chain recombines TRBV10-3 with TRBJ1-5; 7 bases match TRBD1. This CDR3 comprises 13 residues. Looked up from germline, CDR1 is ENHRY and CDR2 is SYGVKD. J was trimmed by 6 bases and V by 6 bases; bases with no gene match: 5. CDR3 DNA: TGTGCCATCAGGGGACAGCCCGCTCAGCCCCAGCATTTT. Translation: CAIRGQPAQPQHF.

Only a few counts were recorded for this clonotype. This chain joins TRBV7-2 and TRBJ2-3; D uncertain. CDR3 length equals 12 residues. V was pared by 3 bases and J by 5 bases, with 6 bases between. In germline, CDR1 is SGHTA, CDR2 FQGNSA. As DNA, the CDR3 is TGTGCCAGCAGCTTCGGCGAAGATACGCAGTATTTT. Encoded protein: CASSFGEDTQYF. Together with reference TRBV7-2 and TRBJ2-3, the CDR3 gives the full variable domain: GAGVSQSPSNKVTEKGKDVELRCDPISGHTALYWYRQSLGQGLEFLIYFQGNSAPDKSGLPSDRFSAERTGGSVSTLTIQRTQQEDSAVYLCASSFGEDTQYFGPGTRLTVL.

V is TRBV5-1 and J is TRBJ1-4; tentative D call: TRBD1 (5 bases). CDR1 and CDR2 from the germline V gene are SGHRS and YFSETQ. This CDR3 spans 15 amino acids. V was cut by 6 bases and J by 1 base, with 13 bases left in between. CDR3 in amino acids: CASTPGGLTNEKLFF. CDR3 coding DNA: TGCGCCAGCACCCCTGGGGGGTTAACTAATGAAAAACTGTTTTTT.

This clonotype has at least ten counts. The chain combines TRBV14 with TRBJ1-2; TRBD1 agrees at 7 bases. CDR1 SGHDN and CDR2 FVKESK come from the germline V gene. CDR3 size: 15 residues. The V and J ends lost 1 base and 5 bases, in that order; junction bases with no gene match: 7. The CDR3: CASSQGSGGVYGYTF. CDR3 nucleotides: TGTGCCAGCAGCCAAGGGTCAGGGGGTGTTTATGGCTACACCTTC.

This clonotype has only a few counts. The chain employs TRBV20-1 and TRBJ2-7; D is unclear. V was cut by 0 bases and J by 0 bases, with 12 bases left in between. CDR1 and CDR2 (germline): DFQATT, SNEGSKA (reference sequence). The CDR3 is 15 amino acids. Written as DNA, the CDR3 is TGCAGTGCTAGAGAGCTCGCGGATAGCTCCTACGAGCAGTACTTC. Protein sequence: CSARELADSSYEQYF.

This clonotype was seen ten or more times. A read error is possible here, since a much larger clone lies one base away. The V gene is TRBV25-1, the J gene TRBJ2-2; D is possibly TRBD2 (6 bases). The CDR3 sequence is 13 residues long. Germline V gene lookup returns CDR1 MGHDK and CDR2 SYGVNS. The CDR3 DNA reads as TGTGCCAGCAGTGCACGACCCACCGGGGGGCTGTTTTTT. It codes for CASSARPTGGLFF.

This clonotype was detected many times. The rearrangement joins TRBV2 to TRBJ1-5; 8 nucleotides align to TRBD1. Germline V gives CDR1 SNHLY, CDR2 FYNNEI. The CDR3 spans 15 residues. The V segment lost 2 bases and the J segment 4 bases; nucleotides outside the gene matches: 4. CDR3 in amino acids: CASSERTGTNQPQHF. CDR3 sequence (DNA): TGTGCCAGCAGTGAACGGACAGGGACTAATCAGCCCCAGCATTTT. Supplemented by reference TRBV2 and TRBJ1-5, the full variable domain reads EPEVTQTPSHQVTQMGQEVILRCVPISNHLYFYWYRQILGQKVEFLVSFYNNEISEKSEIFDDQFSVERPDGSNFTLKIRSTKLEDSAMYFCASSERTGTNQPQHFGDGTRLSIL.

Turning to this clonotype: This may come from a read error, since a much larger clone is one base off. The chain links TRBV10-3 to TRBJ2-7, with D unresolved. CDR3 size: 13 residues. CDR1 is ENHRY, CDR2 SYGVKD, per germline. V was cut by 3 bases and J by 3 bases, with 9 bases left in between. The CDR3 loop is CAISEWRNYEQYF. In DNA, the CDR3 is TGTGCCATCAGTGAATGGCGGAACTACGAGCAGTACTTC.

This chain connects TRBV7-9 to TRBJ2-7, with 8 bases identical to TRBD2. CDR1 SEHNR and CDR2 FQNEAQ come from the germline V gene (reference sequence). CDR3 size: 14 residues. J was trimmed by 5 bases and V by 1 base; bases with no gene match: 4. This chain's CDR3 is CASSLESGSHEQYF. In DNA, the CDR3 is TGTGCCAGCAGCTTAGAGAGCGGGAGTCACGAGCAGTACTTC.

About this clonotype: A read error is possible here, since a much larger clone lies one base away. The chain recombines TRBV6-5 with TRBJ1-6; no firm D call. The germline V and J ends were trimmed by 7 bases and 8 bases, with 12 bases remaining between them. The CDR3 totals 13 residues. CDR1 is MNHEY and CDR2 is SVGAGI in the germline V gene. CDR3 protein: CASNLSVHSPLHF. CDR3 DNA sequence: TGTGCCAGCAACCTTTCCGTCCATTCACCCCTCCACTTT.

This clonotype showed up many times. The J gene is TRBJ2-2, the V gene TRBV7-3; no firm D call. Trimming took 5 bases from V and 6 from J, leaving 10 bases between them. Germline V gives CDR1 SGHTA, CDR2 FQGTGA. This CDR3 contains 13 residues. CDR3 nucleotide sequence: TGTGCCAGCAGCGGATATGGGGCCGGGGAGCTGTTTTTT. Translating gives CASSGYGAGELFF.

This clonotype was counted ten times or more. J is TRBJ1-2 and V is TRBV19, with D tentatively TRBD1 (6 bases). Germline V gene data show CDR1 as LNHDA and CDR2 as SQIVND (reference sequence). The CDR3 consists of 17 residues. The V end lost 10 bases, the J end lost 1 base, and 25 bases lay between the germline ends. CDR3 nucleotide sequence: TGTGCCACCTCAGGATCGGACAGCGTCCATATTAACTATGGCTACACCTTC. This translates into CATSGSDSVHINYGYTF.

This chain connects TRBV6-2 or TRBV6-3 to TRBJ2-5; a weak D match, TRBD1 (5 bases). This CDR3 region has 15 residues. The ends were cut back, 7 bases at V and 9 bases at J, with 24 bases in the middle. Per the germline V gene, CDR1 is MNHEY and CDR2 is SVGEGT. Here the CDR3 reads CASTPQQLIQGAQYF. DNA for the CDR3: TGTGCCAGCACCCCCCAACAGCTCATACAAGGGGCCCAGTACTTC.

This rearrangement joins TRBV7-2 to TRBJ2-7; the match to TRBD2 covers 10 bases. This CDR3 region has 16 residues. V dropped 5 bases and J dropped 2; count of bases not matched to a gene: 9. Germline CDR1 SGHTA, CDR2 FQGNSA. The CDR3 protein is CASSQETSGITYEQYF. The CDR3 DNA is TGTGCCAGCAGCCAAGAAACTAGCGGGATTACCTACGAGCAGTACTTC.

Note on this clonotype: One end of the junction fails to match germline, which may point to a read error. The chain has TRBV7-9 and TRBJ1-2; 7 bases fit TRBD1. Looked up from germline, CDR1 is SEHNR and CDR2 is FQNEAQ (reference sequence). The CDR3 sequence is 16 residues long. The CDR3: CASSQDWDRDFYGYTF. The CDR3 DNA is TGCGCCAGCAGCCAAGACTGGGACAGAGATTTCTATGGCTACACCTTC.

The gene calls are TRBV6-1 and TRBJ2-2; 7 nucleotides agree with TRBD1. After removal of 6 bases from V and 6 bases from J, the junction contained 10 bases not matched to a gene. Germline CDR1 and CDR2: MNHNS and SASEGT. The CDR3 totals 15 residues. Here the CDR3 DNA reads TGTGCCAGCAGCCCGGGACAGTTGTATGCCGGGGAGCTGTTTTTT. Protein product: CASSPGQLYAGELFF.

The sample holds a few counts of this clonotype. J is TRBJ2-2 and V is TRBV7-9; perhaps TRBD1 as D (6 bases). Germline V gene lookup returns CDR1 SEHNR and CDR2 FQNEAQ (reference sequence). The CDR3 is 14 residues long. V was trimmed by 5 bases and J by 7 bases, leaving 14 bases between them. The CDR3 sequence: CASSPTGLLGELFF. CDR3 coding DNA: TGTGCCAGCAGCCCCACAGGGTTGCTCGGGGAGCTGTTTTTT.

This clonotype has ten or more counts. The chain combines TRBV19 with TRBJ1-2; no firm D call. Germline CDR1 LNHDA, CDR2 SQIVND (reference sequence). The CDR3 consists of 15 residues. V lost 7 bases and J lost 0, with 15 bases in between. For the CDR3, the DNA is TGTGCCAGTACCCCCAGCCCCGGAGCTAACTATGGCTACACCTTC. It encodes CASTPSPGANYGYTF.

This clonotype was detected ten times or more. The chain joins TRBV10-3 to TRBJ1-2, with 7 bases matching TRBD1. The germline gives CDR1 ENHRY, CDR2 SYGVKD. V shed 7 bases, J shed 4 bases, and the junction held 6 bases outside the gene matches. The CDR3 has 13 residues. CDR3 loop: CAITSDRSYGYTF. CDR3 DNA sequence: TGTGCCATCACCTCGGACAGGAGCTATGGCTACACCTTC.

The table lists this clonotype with many counts. This sequence joins TRBV5-1 and TRBJ2-5, with 7 bases aligning to TRBD1. CDR1 is SGHRS, CDR2 YFSETQ, per germline. The length of the CDR3 is 15 residues. Trimming cost V 6 bases and J 2 bases; bases outside gene matches: 10. CDR3 DNA: TGCGCCAGCAACACAGGGCCGGGACAGCAAGAGACCCAGTACTTC. This codes for CASNTGPGQQETQYF.

This clonotype appeared a single time. Compared with germline, one end of the junction differs, possibly owing to a read error. The chain couples TRBV2 to TRBJ1-1, with D unclear. CDR1 and CDR2 from the germline V gene are SNHLY and FYNNEI. The CDR3 covers 15 residues. Here the CDR3 reads CASSAWTVQNTEAFF. The CDR3 nucleotides read TGTGCCAGCAGTGCCTGGACGGTGCAGAACACCGAAGCTTTCTTT.

The V gene is TRBV11-1, the J gene TRBJ1-4; 11 bases align to TRBD1. Germline-derived CDR1 and CDR2 are SGHAT and FQDESV (reference sequence). The CDR3 length is 16 residues. The junction had 11 bases not matched to a gene; V was cut back by 6 bases and J by 8 bases. For the CDR3, the DNA is TGTGCCAGCAGTCTACGGACAGGGGGCGGTGGGGAAAAACTGTTTTTT. Protein sequence: CASSLRTGGGGEKLFF.

V and J are TRBV20-1 and TRBJ1-6, with 10 nucleotides matching TRBD1. Trimming cost V 6 bases and J 10 bases; bases outside gene matches: 12. CDR1 is DFQATT and CDR2 is SNEGSKA in the germline V gene (reference sequence). CDR3 length equals 15 residues. DNA for the CDR3: TGCAGTGCAGGGCACCGGGACAGGGGTCTATCACCCCTCCACTTT. It specifies CSAGHRDRGLSPLHF.

This clonotype was observed at least ten times. The chain employs TRBV7-6 and TRBJ1-1; no reliable D call. V was clipped by 5 bases and J by 7 bases, with 11 bases between them. The CDR3 sequence is 12 residues long. Looked up from germline, CDR1 is SGHVS and CDR2 is FNYEAQ. The CDR3 sequence is CASSQERGEAFF. The CDR3 nucleotides are TGTGCCAGCAGCCAAGAGCGGGGTGAAGCTTTCTTT.

V usage is TRBV15 and J usage is TRBJ1-2; TRBD1 matches 8 bases. The CDR3 length is 17 residues. Looked up from germline, CDR1 is LNHNV and CDR2 is YYDKDF (reference sequence). With 3 bases clipped from V and 4 bases from J, the junction kept 13 bases outside the gene matches. The CDR3 sequence is CATSSLGLGTGIYGYTF. In DNA form, the CDR3 reads TGTGCCACCAGCAGCTTAGGTCTAGGGACAGGTATCTATGGCTACACCTTC. Variable domain in full (rest from reference TRBV15 and TRBJ1-2): DAMVIQNPRYQVTQFGKPVTLSCSQTLNHNVMYWYQQKSSQAPKLLFHYYDKDFNNEADTPDNFQSRRPNTSFCFLDIRSPGLGDTAMYLCATSSLGLGTGIYGYTFGSGTRLTVV.